This T cell receptor beta chain originates from a study of human T cells and chemical hapten exposure. Study at large: It was small differences in pooled library volume that mainly caused per-sample TCR yields to vary. General study points: DPC sensitization did not alter TCRs above 1 in 1000 frequency.

V gave up 3 bases and J gave up 3 bases, with 8 bases separating them. The CDR3 loop spans 12 amino acids. Germline-derived CDR1 and CDR2 are DFQATT and SNEGSKA (reference sequence). In the original workflow: Sample-level TCR yields exhibited a median of around 93,000, with a range of about 20,000 to 750,000. A single record per CDR3 protein comes from TCRdb applying MiXCR to the 5' RACE reads. TCRdb's processing, not the authors' own work, is the source of the V and J calls. The sample consists of 130,000 or so distinct CDR3 sequences, approximately 4% of them appearing once. This clonotype has ten or more counts. Its target is unknown. Total RNA was isolated from whole blood that had not been fractionated.

J is TRBJ1-1 and V is TRBV20-1, with no clear D. The origin of this receptor is a female donor in good health. The CDR3 region is CSASRRDTEAFF. CDR3 sequence (DNA): TGCAGTGCTAGCAGGCGGGACACTGAAGCTTTCTTT.